Listed here are 17 T cell receptor beta chains from one sample, sequenced in a study of prognosis after radiotherapy for stage I lung cancer. Genomic DNA yielded TCR beta CDR3, amplified by two-round multiplex PCR. Primers specific to each TRBV and TRBJ gene were used in first-round PCR. TCRdb passed the multiplex PCR reads through MiXCR, listing each CDR3 protein once. The sample consists of approximately 51,000 distinct CDR3 sequences, under 45% of them appearing once. The sequencing used PBMCs, collected before or after stereotactic body radiation therapy (not recorded which). The receptors here all came from a donor over 45 with non-small cell lung cancer.

On this clonotype: A far larger clone is one nucleotide away, so this likely arose from a read error. This chain joins TRBV5-1 and TRBJ2-5; weak D call: TRBD1 (5 bases). The J call is doubtful: the DNA matches TRBJ2-1 better. This CDR3 has 13 amino acids. CDR1 SGHRS and CDR2 YFSETQ come from the germline V gene. CDR3 loop: CASRPNDSNEQFF. CDR3 DNA sequence: TGCGCCAGCAGACCTAATGACAGCAATGAGCAGTTCTTC.

This clonotype was observed many times. V and J are TRBV13 and TRBJ2-3; the D is unclear. The V and J ends lost 2 bases and 5 bases respectively, with 5 bases between them. This CDR3 has 12 residues. The germline V gene has CDR1 PRHDT and CDR2 FYEKMQ (reference sequence). The CDR3 loop reads CASSLSEDTQYF. CDR3 coding DNA: TGTGCCAGCAGCTTATCTGAAGATACGCAGTATTTT.

The CDR3 DNA reads TGTGCCAGCAGCTTAGCGCCGACTAGCGGAGGGGGCGGTGAGCAGTTCTTC. Translation: CASSLAPTSGGGGEQFF. This chain links TRBV7-2 with TRBJ2-1; TRBD2 matches 9 bases. V trimming: 0 bases; J trimming: 9 bases; junction bases outside the gene matches: 12. The CDR3 consists of 17 residues. CDR1 SGHTA and CDR2 FQGNSA come from the germline V gene.

The V and J genes are TRBV12-3 or TRBV12-4 and TRBJ2-1; tentatively, D is TRBD1 (5 bases). V was shortened by 8 bases and J by 8 bases, with 25 bases between the two germline ends. The CDR3 runs 16 residues. The CDR3 sequence: CASLSRGRIDEDEQFF. In DNA form, the CDR3 reads TGTGCCAGCCTTAGTAGGGGTCGAATTGACGAGGATGAGCAGTTCTTC.

This clonotype has at least ten counts. CDR3 nucleotide sequence: TGCAGTGCTACAGACAGGGCGCGTACGCAGTATTTT. It specifies CSATDRARTQYF. The chain recombines TRBV20-1 with TRBJ2-3, with TRBD1 identical over 7 bases. The germline V gene has CDR1 DFQATT and CDR2 SNEGSKA (reference sequence). The junction had 6 bases not matched to a gene; V was cut back by 4 bases and J by 8 bases. This CDR3 is 12 amino acids long.

The CDR3 here is CASSFIGGGQFF. The CDR3 DNA is TGTGCCAGCAGCTTCATAGGTGGCGGGCAGTTCTTC. This sequence joins TRBV11-3 and TRBJ2-1, with D unclear. The CDR3 is made up of 12 amino acids. Trimming shortened V by 3 bases and J by 12 bases, and 12 bases separated the two germline ends. Germline CDR1 reads SGHNT; CDR2 reads YENEEA.

The chain is built from TRBV5-1 and TRBJ1-2, with 8 bases matching TRBD1. This CDR3 is built from 14 residues. The germline CDR1 and CDR2 sequences are SGHRS and YFSETQ. The trim removed 4 bases at V and 4 bases at J, leaving 6 bases unmatched. The CDR3 DNA reads as TGCGCCAGCAGCCTAGAACAGGGGGGCTATGGCTACACCTTC. Its translation: CASSLEQGGYGYTF.

This clonotype has ten or more counts. The chain joins TRBV27 to TRBJ2-1; TRBD1 aligns across 8 bases. V was pared by 2 bases and J by 6 bases, with 6 bases of the junction left unmatched. The CDR3 extends over 15 amino acids. CDR1 is MNHEY and CDR2 is SMNVEV in the germline V gene (reference sequence). DNA for the CDR3: TGTGCCAGCAGTTTACTCGACAGGGGCGGCAATGAGCAGTTCTTC. Amino acid sequence: CASSLLDRGGNEQFF.

Points on this clonotype: It differs at one base from a far larger clone, so likely a read error. The V gene is TRBV6-5, the J gene TRBJ1-2, with unresolved D. This CDR3 comprises 13 residues. Germline V CDR1 and CDR2: MNHEY, SVGAGI. The CDR3 DNA follows: TGTGCCAGCAGTTACTCGAGGAACTATGTCTACACCTTC. This sequence encodes CASSYSRNYVYTF.

On this clonotype: Since a far larger clone is one base different, this is likely a read error. V and J are TRBV5-6 and TRBJ2-3, with 8 bases matching TRBD2. J lost 5 bases, V lost 2 bases, and 10 bases had no gene match. The germline V gene has CDR1 SGHDT and CDR2 YYEEEE. CDR3 length: 16 amino acids. The CDR3 DNA sequence: TGTGCCAGCAGCTTAGCGTTAGCGGGGATCATAGATACGCAGTATTTT. The encoded protein is CASSLALAGIIDTQYF.

Comment on this clonotype: A junction end diverges from the germline sequence, so it may reflect a read error. This chain uses TRBV9 with TRBJ2-5; tentative D call: TRBD2 (5 bases). CDR1 and CDR2 from the germline V gene are SGDLS and YYNGEE. CDR3 length: 15 amino acids. The CDR3 DNA is TGTGCCAACAGCCCGGACTTAATTGGAATGGAGACCCAGTACTTC. Its translation: CANSPDLIGMETQYF.

This clonotype was found many times. The gene calls are TRBV6-1 and TRBJ1-1; D is undetermined. CDR3 size: 13 residues. Germline values: CDR1 MNHNS, CDR2 SASEGT. V lost 0 bases and J lost 0, with 2 bases in between. The CDR3 protein is CASSEAVNTEAFF. DNA of the CDR3: TGTGCCAGCAGTGAAGCGGTGAACACTGAAGCTTTCTTT.

The table lists this clonotype with a count of one. The gene calls are TRBV5-1 and TRBJ2-7; 7 nucleotides line up with TRBD1. CDR3 size: 13 residues. In germline, CDR1 is SGHRS, CDR2 YFSETQ. The V and J ends lost 4 bases and 2 bases, in that order; junction bases with no gene match: 3. The CDR3 sequence: CASSPGQPYEQYF. CDR3 sequence (DNA): TGCGCCAGCAGCCCGGGACAGCCCTACGAGCAGTACTTC.

In its sample, this clonotype was seen many times. The genes are TRBV28 and TRBJ2-7; D not certain. The length of the CDR3 is 12 residues. CDR1 is MDHEN, CDR2 SYDVKM, per germline. The germline V and J ends were trimmed by 7 bases and 1 base, with 8 bases remaining between them. CDR3 DNA sequence: TGTGCCAGCACCGGCAGTTCCTACGAGCAGTACTTC. Residues: CASTGSSYEQYF.

The table lists this clonotype with many counts. The gene calls are TRBV15 and TRBJ1-1; D uncertain. The CDR3 covers 11 residues. Per the germline V gene, CDR1 is LNHNV and CDR2 is YYDKDF (reference sequence). Trimming took 8 bases from V and 1 from J, leaving 5 bases between them. The CDR3 nucleotides read TGTGCCACCGGAGGGAACACTGAAGCTTTCTTT. It translates to CATGGNTEAFF.

This clonotype was found many times. The chain combines TRBV5-1 with TRBJ1-6; D remains ambiguous. CDR1 is SGHRS, CDR2 YFSETQ, per germline. The CDR3 has 15 residues. V was pared by 4 bases and J by 8 bases, with 16 bases between. CDR3 sequence reads: CASSPGPGAYSPLHF. The CDR3 nucleotides read TGCGCCAGCAGCCCCGGCCCAGGAGCCTATTCACCCCTCCACTTT.

Regarding this clonotype: Just one base apart from a much larger clone, this may be a read error. The chain combines TRBV6-1 with TRBJ1-3; tentative D call: TRBD1 (5 bases). This CDR3 is 16 amino acids long. The V gene's germline CDR1 is MNHNS and CDR2 SASEGT. Trimming cost V 6 bases and J 1 base, with 16 bases left between them. The CDR3 is CASRTGGRGSGNTIYF. CDR3 bases: TGTGCCAGCAGAACGGGGGGACGGGGTTCTGGAAACACCATATATTTT.